Listed here are 8 T cell receptor beta chains from one sample, sequenced in a study of blood T cell repertoires in COVID-19. Data came from immunoSEQ multiplex PCR; TCRdb stores just in-frame clones and leaves some out. This table has some 160,000 clones, 75% to 80% appearing once. Sequenced sample: peripheral blood. These receptors were collected from a woman of 80 years or more with acute or convalescent COVID-19.

This clone was counted once. The rearrangement uses TRBV5-1 and TRBJ2-7; 8 bases fit TRBD1. The CDR3 is 16 amino acids. J lost 2 bases, V lost 0 bases, and 7 bases had no gene match. Germline values: CDR1 SGHRS, CDR2 YFSETQ. CDR3 DNA sequence: TGCGCCAGCAGCTTGGGGGTCAACAGGGGGACCTACGAGCAGTACTTC. Amino acids: CASSLGVNRGTYEQYF.

The rearrangement links TRBV27 to TRBJ1-1; no reliable D call. CDR1 is MNHEY, CDR2 SMNVEV, per germline (reference sequence). The CDR3 consists of 14 residues. The V gene lost 4 bases and the J gene lost 3 bases, with 12 bases spanning the gap. The CDR3 spells CASSSPPRYTEAFF. In DNA form, the CDR3 reads TGTGCCAGCAGTTCCCCCCCCAGATACACTGAAGCTTTCTTT.

The chain is built from TRBV6-1 and TRBJ1-4; 7 bases align to TRBD1. CDR1 and CDR2 (germline): MNHNS, SASEGT. V was clipped by 0 bases and J by 13 bases; unmatched bases: 8. There are 14 residues in the CDR3. The CDR3 spells CASSEAHLGTALFF. The CDR3 coding sequence is TGTGCCAGCAGTGAAGCCCATTTAGGGACAGCACTGTTTTTT.

This chain links TRBV19 with TRBJ1-5; weak D call: TRBD1 (6 bases). V lost 8 bases to trimming and J lost 5 bases, with 10 bases between them. This CDR3 is built from 12 residues. Germline lookup yields CDR1 LNHDA and CDR2 SQIVND (reference sequence). The CDR3 protein is CASGDTYQPQHF. In nucleotides, the CDR3 is TGTGCCAGTGGGGACACCTATCAGCCCCAGCATTTT.

This chain joins TRBV24-1 and TRBJ2-7, with TRBD2 matching over 12 bases. CDR3 length equals 16 residues. After removal of 4 bases from V and 2 bases from J, the junction contained 5 bases not matched to a gene. Germline V gives CDR1 KGHDR, CDR2 SFDVKD. For the CDR3, the DNA is TGTGCCACCAGTGACACGGGACTAGCGGGCACCTACGAGCAGTACTTC. Translation gives CATSDTGLAGTYEQYF.

The rearrangement joins TRBV25-1 to TRBJ2-7; 9 bases are shared with TRBD1. The V and J ends lost 6 bases and 1 base, in that order; junction bases with no gene match: 10. The CDR3 totals 16 residues. Per germline, CDR1 MGHDK and CDR2 SYGVNS. CDR3 residues: CASSPKAGTGSYEQYF. CDR3 nucleotide sequence: TGTGCCAGCAGCCCTAAGGCCGGGACAGGGTCCTACGAGCAGTACTTC.

The gene calls are TRBV19 and TRBJ1-5, with TRBD1 identical over 7 bases. V lost 7 bases and J lost 0; bases outside the gene matches: 12. The CDR3 totals 17 residues. Germline-derived CDR1 and CDR2 are LNHDA and SQIVND (reference sequence). The CDR3 spells CASMARGSHPSNQPQHF. The CDR3 bases are TGTGCCAGTATGGCCAGGGGGTCCCACCCTAGCAATCAGCCCCAGCATTTT.

This clone turned up a few times. The rearrangement links TRBV27 to TRBJ2-2, with 10 bases identical to TRBD2. The J segment lost 2 bases and the V segment lost 6 bases, leaving 6 bases of the junction unmatched. The CDR3 is 16 residues long. CDR1 is MNHEY and CDR2 is SMNVEV in the germline V gene (reference sequence). The CDR3: CASRKSGGANTGELFF. The CDR3 bases are TGTGCCAGCAGAAAAAGCGGGGGGGCTAACACCGGGGAGCTGTTTTTT.